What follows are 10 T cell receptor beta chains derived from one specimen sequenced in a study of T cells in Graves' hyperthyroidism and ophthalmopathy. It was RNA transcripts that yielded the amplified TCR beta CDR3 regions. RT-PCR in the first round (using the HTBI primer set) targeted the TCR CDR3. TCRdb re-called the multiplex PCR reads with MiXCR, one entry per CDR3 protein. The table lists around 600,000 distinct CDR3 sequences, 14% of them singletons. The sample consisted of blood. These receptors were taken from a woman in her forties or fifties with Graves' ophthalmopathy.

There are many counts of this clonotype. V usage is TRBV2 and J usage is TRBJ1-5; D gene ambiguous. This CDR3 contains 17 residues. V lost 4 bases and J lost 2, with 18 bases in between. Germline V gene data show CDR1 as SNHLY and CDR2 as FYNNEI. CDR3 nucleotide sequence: TGTGCCAGCAGTGTGGGCCAGGATTCCCTCGGCAATCAGCCCCAGCATTTT. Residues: CASSVGQDSLGNQPQHF.

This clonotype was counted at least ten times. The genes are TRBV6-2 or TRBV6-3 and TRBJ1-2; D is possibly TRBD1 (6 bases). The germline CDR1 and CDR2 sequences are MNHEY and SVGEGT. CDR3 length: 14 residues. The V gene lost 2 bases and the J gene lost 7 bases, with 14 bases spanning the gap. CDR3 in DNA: TGTGCCAGCAGTTACACAGGGTGGAGTCGTGGCTACACCTTC. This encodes CASSYTGWSRGYTF.

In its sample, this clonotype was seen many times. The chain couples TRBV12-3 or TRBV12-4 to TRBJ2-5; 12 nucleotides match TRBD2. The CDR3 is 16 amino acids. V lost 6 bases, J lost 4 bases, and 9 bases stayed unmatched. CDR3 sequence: CASSSGLAGNSETQYF. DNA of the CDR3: TGTGCCAGCAGCTCAGGACTAGCGGGAAATTCAGAGACCCAGTACTTC.

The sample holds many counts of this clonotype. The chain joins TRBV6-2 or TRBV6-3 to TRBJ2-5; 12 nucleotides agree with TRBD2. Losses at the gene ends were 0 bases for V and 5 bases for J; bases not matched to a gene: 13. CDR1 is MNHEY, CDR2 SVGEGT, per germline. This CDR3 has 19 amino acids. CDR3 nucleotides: TGTGCCAGCAGTTACTCGAGGGTACCTAGCGGGAGGGGGTCGGAGACCCAGTACTTC. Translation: CASSYSRVPSGRGSETQYF.

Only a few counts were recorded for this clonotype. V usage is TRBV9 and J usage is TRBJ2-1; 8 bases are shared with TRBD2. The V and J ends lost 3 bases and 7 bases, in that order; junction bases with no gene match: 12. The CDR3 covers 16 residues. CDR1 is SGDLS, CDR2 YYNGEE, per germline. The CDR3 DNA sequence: TGTGCCAGCAGCGACAACATAGCGGGACGGTGGAATGAGCAGTTCTTC. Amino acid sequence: CASSDNIAGRWNEQFF.

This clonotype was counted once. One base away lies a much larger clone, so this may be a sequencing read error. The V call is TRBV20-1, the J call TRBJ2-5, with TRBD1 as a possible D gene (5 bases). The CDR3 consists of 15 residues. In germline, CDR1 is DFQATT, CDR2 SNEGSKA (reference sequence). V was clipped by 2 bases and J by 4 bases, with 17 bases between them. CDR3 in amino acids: CSARCSVGDGETQYF. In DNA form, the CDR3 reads TGCAGTGCTAGATGCTCGGTAGGGGATGGAGAGACCCAGTACTTC.

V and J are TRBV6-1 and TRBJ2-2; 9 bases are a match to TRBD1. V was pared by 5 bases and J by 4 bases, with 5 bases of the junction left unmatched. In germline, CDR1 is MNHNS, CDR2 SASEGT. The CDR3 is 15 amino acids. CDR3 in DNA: TGTGCCAGCAGTCCCCCGGGACAGGGCACCGGGGAGCTGTTTTTT. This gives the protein CASSPPGQGTGELFF.

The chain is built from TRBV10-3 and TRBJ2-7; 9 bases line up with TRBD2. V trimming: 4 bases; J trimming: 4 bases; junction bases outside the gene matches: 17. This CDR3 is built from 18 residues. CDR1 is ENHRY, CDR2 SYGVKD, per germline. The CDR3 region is CAISGGSGSSDSRYEQYF. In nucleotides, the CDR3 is TGTGCCATCAGTGGAGGTAGCGGGAGCAGTGACTCCAGATACGAGCAGTACTTC.

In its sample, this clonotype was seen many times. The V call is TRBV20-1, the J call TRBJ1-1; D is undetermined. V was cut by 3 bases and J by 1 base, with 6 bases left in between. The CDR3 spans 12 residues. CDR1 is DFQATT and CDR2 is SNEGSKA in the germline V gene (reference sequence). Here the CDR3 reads CSARDGNTEAFF. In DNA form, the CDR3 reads TGCAGTGCTAGGGATGGGAACACTGAAGCTTTCTTT.

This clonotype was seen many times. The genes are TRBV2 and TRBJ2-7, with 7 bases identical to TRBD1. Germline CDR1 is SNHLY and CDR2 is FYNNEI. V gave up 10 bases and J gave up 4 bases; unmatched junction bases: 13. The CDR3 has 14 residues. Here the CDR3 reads CATLGDSEAYEQYF. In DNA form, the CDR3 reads TGTGCCACCCTTGGGGACAGCGAAGCGTACGAGCAGTACTTC.